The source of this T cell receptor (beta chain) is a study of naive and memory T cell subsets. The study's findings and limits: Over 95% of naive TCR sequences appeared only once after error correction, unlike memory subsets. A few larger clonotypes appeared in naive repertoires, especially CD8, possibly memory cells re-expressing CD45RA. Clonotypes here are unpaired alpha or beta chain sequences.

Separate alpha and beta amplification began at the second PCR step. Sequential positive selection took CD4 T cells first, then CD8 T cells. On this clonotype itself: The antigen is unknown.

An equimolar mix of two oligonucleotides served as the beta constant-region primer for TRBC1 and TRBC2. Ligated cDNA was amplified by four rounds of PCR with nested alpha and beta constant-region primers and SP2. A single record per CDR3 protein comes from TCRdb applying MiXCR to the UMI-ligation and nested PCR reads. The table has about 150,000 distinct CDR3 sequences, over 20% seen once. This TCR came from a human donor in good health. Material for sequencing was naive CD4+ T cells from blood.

The CDR3 DNA sequence: TGCGCCAGCCGAAGCGGGGTTGAAGCTTTCTTT. This sequence encodes CASRSGVEAFF. The rearrangement links TRBV4-1 to TRBJ1-1; D unclear. Germline CDR1 is MGHRA and CDR2 is YSYEKL. The CDR3 length is 11 residues. V shed 8 bases and J shed 7 bases, with 11 bases lying between them.